The clone carrying this TCR beta chain was seen a single time. The data stem from a study of cytomegalovirus exposure and HLA in healthy donors. In the study overall: An early release of data contained 70 million to 95 million unique TCRs, which came from HLA-typed donors.

The CDR3 contains 13 residues. The V end was cut by 6 bases, the J end by 6 bases, with 11 bases between. Germline V gene lookup returns CDR1 MNHEY and CDR2 SMNVEV (reference sequence). The study ran its PCR with 60 Vbeta and 13 Jbeta primers. The data were produced by immunoSEQ multiplex PCR, yet TCRdb's version contains in-frame clones alone and is incomplete. The sample has about 160,000 clones; 81% are singletons. Material: PBMCs. This sequence was found in a woman aged 18-29 years in good health and CMV-seronegative. The chain employs TRBV27 and TRBJ2-2, with D tentatively TRBD2 (5 bases). CDR3 sequence (DNA): TGTGCCAGCAGCTTCGGGGTTCCCGGGGAGCTGTTTTTT. This codes for CASSFGVPGELFF.